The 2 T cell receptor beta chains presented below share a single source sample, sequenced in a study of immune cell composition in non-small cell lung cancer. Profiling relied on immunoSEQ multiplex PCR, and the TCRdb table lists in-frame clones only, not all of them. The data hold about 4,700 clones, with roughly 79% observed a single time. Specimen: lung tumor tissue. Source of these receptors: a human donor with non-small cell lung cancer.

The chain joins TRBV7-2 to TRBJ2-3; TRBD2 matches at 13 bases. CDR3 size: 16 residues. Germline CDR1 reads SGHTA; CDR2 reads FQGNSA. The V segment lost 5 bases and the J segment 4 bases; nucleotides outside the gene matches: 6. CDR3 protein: CASSLLGLAGADTQYF. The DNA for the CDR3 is TGTGCCAGCAGCCTACTCGGACTAGCGGGAGCAGATACGCAGTATTTT. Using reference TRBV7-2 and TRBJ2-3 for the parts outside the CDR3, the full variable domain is GAGVSQSPSNKVTEKGKDVELRCDPISGHTALYWYRQSLGQGLEFLIYFQGNSAPDKSGLPSDRFSAERTGGSVSTLTIQRTQQEDSAVYLCASSLLGLAGADTQYFGPGTRLTVL.

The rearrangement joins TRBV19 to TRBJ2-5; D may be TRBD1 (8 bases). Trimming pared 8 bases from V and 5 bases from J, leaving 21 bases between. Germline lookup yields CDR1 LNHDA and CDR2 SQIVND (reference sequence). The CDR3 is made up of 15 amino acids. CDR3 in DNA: TGTGCCAGTTCTACGGGTACAGGGGGAGGGGAGACCCAGTACTTC. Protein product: CASSTGTGGGETQYF.